This T cell receptor beta chain originates from a study of T cell responses to AZD1222 COVID-19 vaccine. General study findings and limits: A reported finding is that nearly half of spike-specific TCRs target unmutated variant regions.

Clones were read by immunoSEQ multiplex PCR, and TCRdb kept only the in-frame ones, dropping some. This sample has around 160,000 clones; approximately 90% occur once, and the top ten carry around 5.2%. With respect to this clone: Its antigen is currently unknown.

The clonotype was recovered from an adult in good health. The sequenced sample was peripheral blood, obtained on day 0 of AZD1222 vaccination.

CDR3 sequence reads: CASSALVGEEAFF. The DNA for the CDR3 is TGTGCCAGCAGTGCCCTCGTGGGGGAAGAAGCTTTCTTT. J is TRBJ1-1 and V is TRBV25-1; maybe TRBD1 (5 bases). The CDR3 runs 13 residues. Germline CDR1 reads MGHDK; CDR2 reads SYGVNS. The germline V and J ends were trimmed by 4 bases and 8 bases, with 14 bases remaining between them.